These 29 T cell receptor beta chains came from one sample sequenced in a study of OX40 agonist ivuxolimab in advanced cancers. The method was immunoSEQ multiplex PCR; TCRdb's version includes in-frame clones alone and lacks a portion of them. Here the sample spans about 50,000 clones, about 83% being singletons. The source was CD4+ or CD8+ T cells sorted from blood, collected in a trial of the OX40 agonist ivuxolimab. The receptors were gathered from an adult with an advanced solid tumor such as melanoma, head and neck, liver or kidney cancer.

The chain uses TRBV11-2 and TRBJ2-5; TRBD1 matches 8 bases. This CDR3 spans 15 amino acids. J gave up 5 bases and V 2 bases, and 7 bases lay outside the gene matches. The germline CDR1 and CDR2 sequences are SGHAT and FQNNGV. For the CDR3, the DNA is TGTGCCAGCAGCTTAATGCAGGGACAGGCCGAGACCCAGTACTTC. Its translation is CASSLMQGQAETQYF.

The chain carries TRBV13 and TRBJ2-5, with 13 bases lining up with TRBD2. V shed 5 bases, J shed 4 bases, and the junction held 7 bases outside the gene matches. The V gene's germline CDR1 is PRHDT and CDR2 FYEKMQ (reference sequence). This CDR3 comprises 16 residues. CDR3 sequence: CASSITSGGARETQYF. CDR3 nucleotides: TGTGCCAGCAGCATTACTAGCGGGGGGGCCCGAGAGACCCAGTACTTC. The variable domain in full, completed from reference TRBV13 and TRBJ2-5, reads AAGVIQSPRHLIKEKRETATLKCYPIPRHDTVYWYQQGPGQDPQFLISFYEKMQSDKGSIPDRFSAQQFSDYHSELNMSSLELGDSALYFCASSITSGGARETQYFGPGTRLLVL.

Judged by abundance, this clone is medium-sized. The rearrangement uses TRBV19 and TRBJ1-5; possibly TRBD1 for D (6 bases). Germline loops: CDR1 LNHDA, CDR2 SQIVND (reference sequence). The CDR3 is 14 residues long. Trimming left V 6 bases short and J 4 bases short, with 13 bases between. The CDR3, as DNA: TGTGCCAGTAGCCAAGGAGGGGGGAATCAGCCCCAGCATTTT. Translation gives CASSQGGGNQPQHF.

This chain joins TRBV6-5 and TRBJ1-3; the D is unclear. Germline V gene sequence: CDR1 MNHEY, CDR2 SVGAGI. Trimming pared 0 bases from V and 0 bases from J, leaving 9 bases between. The CDR3 sequence is 16 residues long. The CDR3 loop is CASSYSWDFSGNTIYF. The CDR3 DNA reads as TGTGCCAGCAGTTACTCGTGGGATTTCTCTGGAAACACCATATATTTT.

J is TRBJ1-6 and V is TRBV5-1, with a tentative D call TRBD1 (6 bases). V was trimmed by 4 bases and J by 8 bases, leaving 13 bases between them. The germline CDR1 and CDR2 sequences are SGHRS and YFSETQ. CDR3 length equals 14 residues. This CDR3 reads CASSGGQGDSPLHF. The CDR3 DNA is TGCGCCAGCAGCGGGGGGCAGGGTGATTCACCCCTCCACTTT.

The rearrangement links TRBV6-1 to TRBJ1-1; maybe TRBD1 (6 bases). CDR1 is MNHNS and CDR2 is SASEGT in the germline V gene. The CDR3 covers 15 residues. V gave up 8 bases and J gave up 2 bases, with 18 bases separating them. The CDR3 loop is CASPGLTGYNTEAFF. CDR3 bases: TGTGCCAGCCCTGGCCTGACAGGCTATAACACTGAAGCTTTCTTT.

CDR3 DNA: TGTGCCAGCAGTGAACAGGCTAATGAAAAACTGTTTTTT. Translating gives CASSEQANEKLFF. The chain employs TRBV6-1 and TRBJ1-4; no definite D call. The CDR3 totals 13 residues. Germline CDR1 reads MNHNS; CDR2 reads SASEGT. V lost 2 bases and J lost 3, with 4 bases in between.

This chain joins TRBV4-3 and TRBJ1-3; the D gene is possibly TRBD1 (6 bases). V gave up 0 bases and J gave up 14 bases, with 14 bases separating them. Germline V lookup: CDR1 LGHNA, CDR2 YSLEER. The CDR3 sequence is 13 residues long. CDR3 bases: TGCGCCAGCAGCCAAGACGGGGGCAGGGTGTTATATTTT. It translates to CASSQDGGRVLYF.

This chain links TRBV2 with TRBJ1-2, with 12 bases aligning to TRBD1. The V and J ends lost 6 bases and 8 bases, in that order; junction bases with no gene match: 7. Germline V gene data show CDR1 as SNHLY and CDR2 as FYNNEI. The CDR3 length is 14 residues. CDR3 protein: CASRGTGGEGGYTF. Written as DNA, the CDR3 is TGTGCCAGCAGAGGGACAGGGGGCGAGGGGGGCTACACCTTC.

This chain connects TRBV6-5 to TRBJ1-6; D unclear. The CDR3 runs 14 residues. Trimming stripped 2 bases from V and 9 bases from J, with 11 bases between. Per germline, CDR1 MNHEY and CDR2 SVGAGI. CDR3 nucleotides: TGTGCCAGCAGTTACGGGTTAGTTAGTTCACCCCTCCACTTT. Translating it yields CASSYGLVSSPLHF.

The chain carries TRBV6-5 and TRBJ2-7; D ambiguous. The germline V gene has CDR1 MNHEY and CDR2 SVGAGI. The germline V and J ends were trimmed by 6 bases and 1 base, with 16 bases remaining between them. The CDR3 loop spans 15 amino acids. The CDR3 sequence: CASRDRSTSSYEQYF. Here the CDR3 DNA reads TGTGCCAGCAGAGACCGGTCAACAAGTTCCTACGAGCAGTACTTC.

The V and J genes are TRBV5-4 and TRBJ2-5; D is possibly TRBD2 (6 bases). CDR1 is SGHNT and CDR2 is YYREEE in the germline V gene (reference sequence). CDR3 length: 13 amino acids. Trimming took off 3 bases at V and 1 base at J, with 7 bases between the two ends. CDR3 in amino acids: CASSSGGQETQYF. CDR3 DNA: TGTGCCAGCAGCTCCGGGGGCCAAGAGACCCAGTACTTC.

The chain joins TRBV6-1 to TRBJ1-5; D unresolved. The CDR3 spans 13 residues. V dropped 2 bases and J dropped 6 bases, with 8 bases sitting between them. Per the germline V gene, CDR1 is MNHNS and CDR2 is SASEGT. The chain's CDR3 is CASSEREGQPQHF. The CDR3 DNA is TGTGCCAGCAGTGAACGGGAGGGTCAGCCCCAGCATTTT.

The rearrangement links TRBV4-2 to TRBJ2-7; 14 bases are shared with TRBD2. CDR1 is LGHNA and CDR2 is YNFKEQ in the germline V gene. The CDR3 contains 15 residues. V was pared by 5 bases and J by 5 bases, with 5 bases of the junction left unmatched. Here the CDR3 reads CASSRTSGRPHEQYF. CDR3 nucleotides: TGTGCCAGCAGCAGGACTAGCGGGAGGCCCCACGAGCAGTACTTC.

V gene TRBV27 combines with J gene TRBJ2-1, with D perhaps TRBD2 (6 bases). Trimming removed 4 bases at V and 4 bases at J, with 20 bases between. The CDR3 extends over 17 amino acids. Looked up from germline, CDR1 is MNHEY and CDR2 is SMNVEV (reference sequence). The CDR3 DNA sequence: TGTGCCAGCAGTTCGGCGGGATCTAGTATTCCATACAATGAGCAGTTCTTC. This codes for CASSSAGSSIPYNEQFF.

V usage is TRBV6-5 and J usage is TRBJ1-1; 9 bases match TRBD1. Germline V gives CDR1 MNHEY, CDR2 SVGAGI. CDR3 length: 15 residues. The J segment lost 0 bases and the V segment lost 5 bases, leaving 4 bases of the junction unmatched. Here the CDR3 reads CASSPGTGMNTEAFF. The CDR3 coding sequence is TGTGCCAGCAGTCCCGGGACAGGGATGAACACTGAAGCTTTCTTT.

The J gene is TRBJ2-2, the V gene TRBV19, with a possible D match to TRBD2 (6 bases). V was cut by 1 base and J by 4 bases, with 16 bases left in between. Germline assignment: CDR1 LNHDA and CDR2 SQIVND (reference sequence). This CDR3 contains 17 residues. The DNA for the CDR3 is TGTGCCAGTAGTATAGGAGGGCAGGGAGGCTTCACCGGGGAGCTGTTTTTT. Translated: CASSIGGQGGFTGELFF. Full variable domain (outside the CDR3, taken from reference TRBV19 and TRBJ2-2): DGGITQSPKYLFRKEGQNVTLSCEQNLNHDAMYWYRQDPGQGLRLIYYSQIVNDFQKGDIAEGYSVSREKKESFPLTVTSAQKNPTAFYLCASSIGGQGGFTGELFFGEGSRLTVL.

J is TRBJ1-1 and V is TRBV28; 7 bases fit TRBD1. V lost 2 bases and J lost 8; bases outside the gene matches: 5. CDR3 length equals 13 residues. Germline V gene data show CDR1 as MDHEN and CDR2 as SYDVKM. In DNA form, the CDR3 reads TGTGCCAGCAGTTTACGAGACAGGGACGAAGCTTTCTTT. As protein: CASSLRDRDEAFF.

In this sample, this clone turned up a few times. The V call is TRBV2, the J call TRBJ1-2; D ambiguous. Deletions cut 8 bases from V and 5 bases from J, with 18 bases between. This CDR3 comprises 14 residues. Germline lookup yields CDR1 SNHLY and CDR2 FYNNEI. The CDR3 protein is CASRPTDGEYGYTF. The DNA of the CDR3 is TGTGCCAGCCGCCCGACGGACGGGGAGTATGGCTACACCTTC.

The genes are TRBV6-6 and TRBJ2-4; the D is unclear. From germline, CDR1 is MNHNY and CDR2 SVGAGI (reference sequence). This CDR3 comprises 16 residues. The V and J ends lost 2 bases and 0 bases respectively, with 11 bases between them. The CDR3 DNA reads TGTGCCAGCAGTTACCCCCTTCTAAAAGCCAAAAACATTCAGTACTTC. This encodes CASSYPLLKAKNIQYF.

This clone has more than one count but fewer than ten. V usage is TRBV5-1 and J usage is TRBJ2-5; TRBD1 aligns across 8 bases. The CDR3 has 13 amino acids. Looked up from germline, CDR1 is SGHRS and CDR2 is YFSETQ. Germline trimming cut 8 bases from V and 3 bases from J; bases unmatched to any gene: 6. The CDR3 sequence: CASKQGEEETQYF. The CDR3 DNA reads as TGCGCCAGTAAACAGGGGGAAGAAGAGACCCAGTACTTC.

The gene calls are TRBV19 and TRBJ2-5; possible D gene TRBD2, 6 bases. The CDR3 contains 14 residues. Trimming stripped 1 base from V and 5 bases from J, with 11 bases between. Germline loops: CDR1 LNHDA, CDR2 SQIVND (reference sequence). The CDR3 sequence is CASSIGPRGETQYF. CDR3 in DNA: TGTGCCAGTAGTATAGGTCCCCGGGGGGAGACCCAGTACTTC.

This rearrangement joins TRBV19 to TRBJ1-3, with D perhaps TRBD1 (6 bases). The CDR3 runs to 16 residues. Germline CDR1 LNHDA, CDR2 SQIVND (reference sequence). The V and J ends lost 3 bases and 2 bases respectively, with 14 bases between them. The CDR3 spells CASSIGGAFPGNTIYF. The CDR3 DNA sequence: TGTGCCAGTAGTATCGGGGGCGCATTTCCTGGAAACACCATATATTTT.

This clone came up a few times. The chain employs TRBV19 and TRBJ1-1; 8 nucleotides line up with TRBD1. The J segment lost 3 bases and the V segment lost 7 bases, leaving 7 bases of the junction unmatched. The CDR3 contains 14 residues. Germline CDR1 is LNHDA and CDR2 is SQIVND (reference sequence). The CDR3 sequence: CASMAGGRDTEAFF. DNA of the CDR3: TGTGCCAGTATGGCAGGGGGCAGGGACACTGAAGCTTTCTTT.

This clone was observed a few times. The chain combines TRBV5-6 with TRBJ1-2; perhaps TRBD1 as D (6 bases). The CDR3 is 18 residues long. The germline gives CDR1 SGHDT, CDR2 YYEEEE. Deletions cut 4 bases from V and 2 bases from J, with 24 bases between. CDR3 sequence: CASSPGPYYDRKNYGYTF. CDR3 coding DNA: TGTGCCAGCAGCCCGGGCCCTTATTACGACAGGAAAAACTATGGCTACACCTTC. Together with reference TRBV5-6 and TRBJ1-2, the CDR3 gives the full variable domain: DAGVTQSPTHLIKTRGQQVTLRCSPKSGHDTVSWYQQALGQGPQFIFQYYEEEERQRGNFPDRFSGHQFPNYSSELNVNALLLGDSALYLCASSPGPYYDRKNYGYTFGSGTRLTVV.

The J gene is TRBJ2-1, the V gene TRBV7-2; D gene unclear. Looked up from germline, CDR1 is SGHTA and CDR2 is FQGNSA. Trimming pared 1 base from V and 5 bases from J, leaving 15 bases between. This CDR3 is built from 16 residues. CDR3 protein: CASSLVLPGGNNEQFF. The CDR3, as DNA: TGTGCCAGCAGCTTAGTCCTCCCAGGCGGTAACAATGAGCAGTTCTTC.

V is TRBV7-8 and J is TRBJ2-5, with D possibly TRBD2 on 6 matching bases. The CDR3 is 15 residues long. CDR1 is SGHVS and CDR2 is FQNEAQ in the germline V gene. V gave up 3 bases and J gave up 1 base, with 12 bases separating them. This CDR3 reads CASSFQTGLQETQYF. The CDR3 DNA sequence: TGTGCCAGCAGCTTCCAGACGGGACTCCAAGAGACCCAGTACTTC.

The chain employs TRBV7-9 and TRBJ1-1; D gene ambiguous. Germline lookup yields CDR1 SEHNR and CDR2 FQNEAQ (reference sequence). The CDR3 has 11 residues. V gave up 2 bases and J gave up 6 bases, with 4 bases separating them. The CDR3 nucleotides read TGTGCCAGCAGCTTAACGGCTGAAGCTTTCTTT. Amino acids: CASSLTAEAFF.

The rearrangement links TRBV6-5 to TRBJ2-5, with D perhaps given as TRBD1 or TRBD2 (5 bases each). Germline CDR1 is MNHEY and CDR2 is SVGAGI. This CDR3 spans 14 amino acids. Trimming shortened V by 2 bases and J by 4 bases, and 11 bases separated the two germline ends. This CDR3 is CASSYGGFAETQYF. CDR3 DNA: TGTGCCAGCAGTTACGGGGGTTTTGCAGAGACCCAGTACTTC.